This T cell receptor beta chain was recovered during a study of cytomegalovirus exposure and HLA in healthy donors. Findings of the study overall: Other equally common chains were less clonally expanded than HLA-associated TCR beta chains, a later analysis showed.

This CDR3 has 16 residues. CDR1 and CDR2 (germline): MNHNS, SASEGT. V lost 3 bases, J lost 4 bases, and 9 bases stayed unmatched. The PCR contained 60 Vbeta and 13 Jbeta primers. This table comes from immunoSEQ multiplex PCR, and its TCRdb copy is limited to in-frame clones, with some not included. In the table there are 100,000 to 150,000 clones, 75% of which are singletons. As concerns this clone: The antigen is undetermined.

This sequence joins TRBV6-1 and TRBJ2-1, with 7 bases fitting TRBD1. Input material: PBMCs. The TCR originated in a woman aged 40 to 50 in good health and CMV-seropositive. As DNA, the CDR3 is TGTGCCAGCAGTGAGCGGCCGGGGACAGTGTACAATGAGCAGTTCTTC. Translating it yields CASSERPGTVYNEQFF.